This T cell receptor beta chain was recorded in a study of CD8 T cells in ankylosing spondylitis. Study outcomes and limitations: The authors reported significant enrichment of disease-linked clones in matched ankylosing spondylitis synovial fluid.

Using quantitative 5'-RACE with molecular barcodes, the authors made TCR beta libraries. TCRdb re-derived calls from the 5' RACE reads in MiXCR, one entry per CDR3 protein. The table includes some 71,000 distinct CDR3 sequences, approximately 5.3% detected once. With V trimmed by 8 bases and J by 0 bases, 6 bases remained unmatched. The CDR3 runs 13 residues. CDR1 and CDR2 from the germline V gene are DFQATT and SNEGSKA (reference sequence). This clonotype showed up many times. Its specificity is not known. The chain has TRBV20-1 and TRBJ1-1; 7 positions agree with TRBD1. Sequencing was performed on blood, either unsorted or a sorted T cell fraction (not recorded which). This TCR came from a male donor with ankylosing spondylitis or in good health (not recorded which). The CDR3 bases are TGCAGTCCGACAGGGTCCTTGAACACTGAAGCTTTCTTT. Protein: CSPTGSLNTEAFF.